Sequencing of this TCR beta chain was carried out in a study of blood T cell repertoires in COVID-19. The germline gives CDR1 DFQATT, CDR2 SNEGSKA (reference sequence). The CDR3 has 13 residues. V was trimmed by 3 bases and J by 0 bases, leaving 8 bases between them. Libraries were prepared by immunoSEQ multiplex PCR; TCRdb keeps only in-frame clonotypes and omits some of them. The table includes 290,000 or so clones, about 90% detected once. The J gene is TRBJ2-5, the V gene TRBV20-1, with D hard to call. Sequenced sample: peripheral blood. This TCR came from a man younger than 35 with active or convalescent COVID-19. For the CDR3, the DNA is TGCAGTGCTAGTACTCGGTACCAAGAGACCCAGTACTTC. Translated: CSASTRYQETQYF.